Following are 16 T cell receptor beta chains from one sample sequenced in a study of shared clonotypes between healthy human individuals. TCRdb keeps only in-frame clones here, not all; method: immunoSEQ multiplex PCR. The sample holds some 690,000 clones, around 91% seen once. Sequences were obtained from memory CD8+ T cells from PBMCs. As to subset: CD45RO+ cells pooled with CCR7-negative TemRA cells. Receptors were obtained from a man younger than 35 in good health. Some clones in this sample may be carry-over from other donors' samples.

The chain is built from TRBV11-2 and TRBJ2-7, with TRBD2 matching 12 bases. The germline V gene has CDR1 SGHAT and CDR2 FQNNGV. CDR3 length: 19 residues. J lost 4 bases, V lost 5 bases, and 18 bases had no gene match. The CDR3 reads CASSHGLAGQAPGLYEQYF. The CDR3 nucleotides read TGTGCCAGCAGCCACGGACTAGCGGGACAGGCCCCGGGATTATACGAGCAGTACTTC.

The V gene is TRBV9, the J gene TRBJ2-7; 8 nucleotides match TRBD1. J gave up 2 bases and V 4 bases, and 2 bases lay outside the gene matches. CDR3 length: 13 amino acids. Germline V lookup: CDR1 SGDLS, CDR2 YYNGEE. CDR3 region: CASSRDRTYEQYF. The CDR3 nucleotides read TGTGCCAGCAGCCGGGACAGGACCTACGAGCAGTACTTC.

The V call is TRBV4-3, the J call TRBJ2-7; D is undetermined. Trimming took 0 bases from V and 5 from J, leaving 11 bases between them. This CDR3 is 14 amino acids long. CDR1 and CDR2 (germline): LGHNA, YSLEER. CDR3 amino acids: CASSQDLLGNEQYF. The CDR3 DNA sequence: TGCGCCAGCAGCCAAGATCTTTTAGGGAACGAGCAGTACTTC.

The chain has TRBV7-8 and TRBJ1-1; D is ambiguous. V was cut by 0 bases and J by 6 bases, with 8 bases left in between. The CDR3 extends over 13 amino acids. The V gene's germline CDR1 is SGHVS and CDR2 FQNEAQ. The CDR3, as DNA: TGTGCCAGCAGCTTAGCGGAGCCCCCTGAAGCTTTCTTT. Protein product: CASSLAEPPEAFF.

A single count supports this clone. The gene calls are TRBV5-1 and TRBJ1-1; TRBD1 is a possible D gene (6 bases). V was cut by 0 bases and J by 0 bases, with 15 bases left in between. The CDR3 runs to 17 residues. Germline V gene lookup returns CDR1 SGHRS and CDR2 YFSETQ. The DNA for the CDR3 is TGCGCCAGCAGCTTGGTATGGGCGACAGGCATGAACACTGAAGCTTTCTTT. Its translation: CASSLVWATGMNTEAFF.

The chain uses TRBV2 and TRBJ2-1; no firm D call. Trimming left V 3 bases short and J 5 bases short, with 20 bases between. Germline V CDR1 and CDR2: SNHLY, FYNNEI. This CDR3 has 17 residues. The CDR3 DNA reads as TGTGCCAGCAGTGATCAATCGCGCACCGCCGGGCACAATGAGCAGTTCTTC. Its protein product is CASSDQSRTAGHNEQFF.

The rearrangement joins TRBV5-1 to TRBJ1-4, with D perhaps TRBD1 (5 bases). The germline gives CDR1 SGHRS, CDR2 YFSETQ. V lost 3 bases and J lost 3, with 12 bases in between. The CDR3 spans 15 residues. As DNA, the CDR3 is TGCGCCAGCAGCTCCTCAGGGTGGGCTAATGAAAAACTGTTTTTT. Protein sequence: CASSSSGWANEKLFF.

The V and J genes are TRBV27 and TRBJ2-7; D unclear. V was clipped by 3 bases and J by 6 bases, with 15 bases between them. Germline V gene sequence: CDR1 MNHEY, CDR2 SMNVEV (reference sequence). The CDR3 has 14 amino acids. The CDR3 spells CASSLPGPGLEQYF. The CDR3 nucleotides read TGTGCCAGCAGTTTGCCCGGACCTGGCCTCGAGCAGTACTTC.

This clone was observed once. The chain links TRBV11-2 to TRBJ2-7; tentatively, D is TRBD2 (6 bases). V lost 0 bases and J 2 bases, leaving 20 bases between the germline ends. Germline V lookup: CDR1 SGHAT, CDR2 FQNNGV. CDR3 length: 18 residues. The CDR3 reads CASSLELRLGGLTYEQYF. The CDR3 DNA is TGTGCCAGCAGCTTAGAACTTCGACTAGGCGGACTTACCTACGAGCAGTACTTC.

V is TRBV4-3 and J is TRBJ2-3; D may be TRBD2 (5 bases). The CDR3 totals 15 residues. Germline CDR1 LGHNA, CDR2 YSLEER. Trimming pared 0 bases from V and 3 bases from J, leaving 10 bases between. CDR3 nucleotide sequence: TGCGCCAGCAGCCAAGAAGACGGGAAGACAGATACGCAGTATTTT. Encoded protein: CASSQEDGKTDTQYF.

The CDR3 coding sequence is TGTGCCAGCAGCGACGACAGGGTGCGGTCCTACGAGCAGTACTTC. Residues: CASSDDRVRSYEQYF. V and J are TRBV7-9 and TRBJ2-7; TRBD1 agrees at 7 bases. The CDR3 totals 15 residues. The V segment lost 5 bases and the J segment 1 base; nucleotides outside the gene matches: 8. Germline CDR1 reads SEHNR; CDR2 reads FQNEAQ (reference sequence).

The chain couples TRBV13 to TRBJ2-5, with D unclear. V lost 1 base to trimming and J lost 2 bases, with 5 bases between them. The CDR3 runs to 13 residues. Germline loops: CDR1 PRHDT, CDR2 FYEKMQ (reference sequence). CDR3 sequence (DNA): TGTGCCAGCAGCTTAGCCAGTCAAGAGACCCAGTACTTC. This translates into CASSLASQETQYF.

CDR3 amino acids: CASSLWIAGRVEQFF. CDR3 in DNA: TGTGCCAGCAGCTTATGGATAGCGGGTCGGGTTGAGCAGTTCTTC. The rearrangement links TRBV7-9 to TRBJ2-1; 7 positions agree with TRBD2. This CDR3 contains 15 residues. With V trimmed by 2 bases and J by 9 bases, 10 bases remained unmatched. Germline CDR1 reads SEHNR; CDR2 reads FQNEAQ (reference sequence). Supplemented by reference TRBV7-9 and TRBJ2-1, the full variable domain reads DTGVSQNPRHKITKRGQNVTFRCDPISEHNRLYWYRQTLGQGPEFLTYFQNEAQLEKSRLLSDRFSAERPKGSFSTLEIQRTEQGDSAMYLCASSLWIAGRVEQFFGPGTRLTVL.

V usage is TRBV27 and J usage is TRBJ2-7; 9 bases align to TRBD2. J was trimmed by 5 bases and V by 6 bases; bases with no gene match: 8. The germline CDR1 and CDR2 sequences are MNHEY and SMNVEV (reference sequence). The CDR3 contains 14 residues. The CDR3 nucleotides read TGTGCCAGCAGGATCGCGGGAGGGCCCCACGAGCAGTACTTC. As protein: CASRIAGGPHEQYF.

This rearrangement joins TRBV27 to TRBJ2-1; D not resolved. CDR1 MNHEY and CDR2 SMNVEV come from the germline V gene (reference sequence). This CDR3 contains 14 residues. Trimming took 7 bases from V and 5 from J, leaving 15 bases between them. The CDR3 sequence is CASTPLGVNNEQFF. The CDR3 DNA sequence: TGTGCCAGCACCCCCCTTGGGGTAAACAATGAGCAGTTCTTC.

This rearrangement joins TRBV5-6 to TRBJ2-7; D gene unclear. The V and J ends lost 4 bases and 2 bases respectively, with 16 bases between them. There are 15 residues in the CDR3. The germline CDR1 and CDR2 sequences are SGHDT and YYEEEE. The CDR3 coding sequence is TGTGCCAGCAGCGCCGGAACGGACGGTACCTACGAGCAGTACTTC. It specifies CASSAGTDGTYEQYF.